A single sample is the source of the 6 T cell receptor beta chains below, sequenced in a study of T-cell memory formation after mild COVID-19. A single record per CDR3 protein comes from TCRdb applying MiXCR to the 5' RACE reads. The sample comprises 150,000 to 200,000 distinct CDR3 sequences, approximately 14% of which are singletons, and around an eighth rests with the top ten. Sequencing used PBMCs or a T cell subset sorted from them (not recorded which). All receptors derive from an adult woman who had mild COVID-19 (a few samples of this study predate the infection). Cell type and time point are not known.

This clonotype came up a few times. The chain is built from TRBV20-1 and TRBJ1-1; D remains unclear. Germline V gene sequence: CDR1 DFQATT, CDR2 SNEGSKA (reference sequence). V lost 0 bases, J lost 1 base, and 18 bases lay in between. This CDR3 comprises 17 residues. CDR3 protein: CSARDRSLWQKNTEAFF. Written as DNA, the CDR3 is TGCAGTGCTAGAGATCGAAGTTTATGGCAGAAGAACACTGAAGCTTTCTTT.

This clonotype was seen ten or more times. The chain recombines TRBV11-2 with TRBJ2-7; the D is unclear. CDR1 and CDR2 from the germline V gene are SGHAT and FQNNGV. With 2 bases removed from V and 3 bases from J, the gap between germline ends came to 5 bases. The CDR3 extends over 12 amino acids. CDR3 DNA: TGTGCCAGCAGCTTAACCAGCTACGAGCAGTACTTC. It is translated as CASSLTSYEQYF.

This clonotype was detected only a few times. The rearrangement uses TRBV20-1 and TRBJ2-7; 8 nucleotides align to TRBD1. This CDR3 is built from 15 residues. The ends lost 0 bases at V and 0 bases at J; junction bases unmatched: 4. CDR1 DFQATT and CDR2 SNEGSKA come from the germline V gene (reference sequence). The CDR3 reads CSARDRDRSSYEQYF. Written as DNA, the CDR3 is TGCAGTGCTAGAGACCGGGACAGGAGCTCCTACGAGCAGTACTTC.

This clonotype turned up a few times. The genes are TRBV6-5 and TRBJ1-5; D perhaps matches TRBD1 (5 bases). The CDR3 is made up of 14 amino acids. Germline CDR1 reads MNHEY; CDR2 reads SVGAGI. The ends were cut back, 4 bases at V and 3 bases at J, with 10 bases in the middle. The CDR3 DNA follows: TGTGCCAGCAGTTTCAAAGGGACCAATCAGCCCCAGCATTTT. As protein: CASSFKGTNQPQHF.

This chain links TRBV4-1 with TRBJ2-2; D ambiguous. Trimming took 4 bases from V and 6 from J, leaving 9 bases between them. Per the germline V gene, CDR1 is MGHRA and CDR2 is YSYEKL. The CDR3 is 13 residues long. The CDR3 loop is CASSPTAAGELFF. As DNA, the CDR3 is TGCGCCAGCAGCCCCACCGCCGCCGGGGAGCTGTTTTTT.

This clonotype was detected only a few times. CDR3 residues: CASSLQGENTEAFF. CDR3 nucleotides: TGTGCCAGCAGCTTACAGGGGGAGAACACTGAAGCTTTCTTT. The J gene is TRBJ1-1, the V gene TRBV6-6; 8 bases are a match to TRBD1. The trim removed 6 bases at V and 1 base at J, leaving 4 bases unmatched. Germline lookup yields CDR1 MNHNY and CDR2 SVGAGI (reference sequence). The CDR3 loop spans 14 amino acids.